This is a list of T cell receptor beta chains from one sample in a study of metastatic and nonmetastatic thyroid tumors. TCRdb re-processed the PCR reads through MiXCR. Of 20,000 or so clones listed, 22% are singletons. Sample: tumor tissue. The receptors here all came from a male donor with papillary thyroid cancer or a benign thyroid nodule (not recorded which). Some clones in this sample may be carry-over from other donors' samples. CDR3s include the opening cysteine and the closing phenylalanine or tryptophan. A D gene is named only where the DNA matches it firmly. Clone size is not always given. Where it is, it says once, few, many or a class for expanded clones.

CDR3nt	CDR3aa	v_gene	j_gene	d_gene	len	abundance
TGCAGTGCCGAAAGACAGGAGTACAATGAGCAGTTCTTC	CSAERQEYNEQFF	TRBV20-1	TRBJ2-1	-	13	many
TGTGCCAGCAGCGTGGGCGGGAGGGACAATGAGCAGTTCTTC	CASSVGGRDNEQFF	TRBV9	TRBJ2-1	TRBD2	14	many
TGCAGTGCTAGACCTATAGGGGACATCCAAGAAAAACTGTTTTTT	CSARPIGDIQEKLFF	TRBV20-1	TRBJ1-4	-	15	many
TGTGCCAGTAGTATTGGTGAGCAGCCCCAGCATTTT	CASSIGEQPQHF	TRBV19	TRBJ1-5	-	12	many
TGTGCCAGCAGCGTAGACCAGGCATTCACAGATACGCAGTATTTT	CASSVDQAFTDTQYF	TRBV9	TRBJ2-3	-	15	-
TGTGCCAGCAGCCTCCCCGGGGCGCTTTACGAGCAGTACTTC	CASSLPGALYEQYF	TRBV4-2	TRBJ2-7	-	14	few
TGCGCCAGCAGCTCAACAGGTTCCACCGGGGAGCTGTTTTTT	CASSSTGSTGELFF	TRBV5-1	TRBJ2-2	-	14	many
TGTGCCAGCTCATCGACAGGGGGCTTGGATGAGCAGTTCTTC	CASSSTGGLDEQFF	TRBV18	TRBJ2-1	TRBD1	14	many
TGTGCCAGTCGCCGGTCCGCCGACTACGAGCAGTACTTC	CASRRSADYEQYF	TRBV6-2/TRBV6-3	TRBJ2-7	-	13	many
TGTGCCAGCAGCTTAGGACTAGCGGGAGCTTATACGCAGTATTTT	CASSLGLAGAYTQYF	TRBV9	TRBJ2-3	TRBD2	15	many
TGTGCCAGCAGTATGGAAAATGAAAAACTGTTTTTT	CASSMENEKLFF	TRBV6-1	TRBJ1-4	-	12	many
TGTGCCAGCAGCCCTCCGGGACAGGGAGGGTGGGAGCAGTACTTC	CASSPPGQGGWEQYF	TRBV3-1	TRBJ2-7	TRBD1	15	many
TGTGCCAGCCGGTGGACAGGAAAGAACACTGAAGCTTTCTTT	CASRWTGKNTEAFF	TRBV27	TRBJ1-1	TRBD1	14	many
TGTGCCAGCAGCTTGGGGGCTCAGGGGTCGGAAGATACCCAGTACTTC	CASSLGAQGSEDTQYF	TRBV5-5	TRBJ2-5	-	16	-
TGTGCCAGTAGTATTGGAGGAGAAACTAATGAAAAACTGTTTTTT	CASSIGGETNEKLFF	TRBV19	TRBJ1-4	-	15	many
TGTGCCAGCAGCGCGGGACAGGTTCGAGCTAACTATGGCTACACCTTC	CASSAGQVRANYGYTF	TRBV5-4	TRBJ1-2	TRBD1	16	many
TGCAGCGTCTCCAGGGGATGTGACTATGGCTACACCTTC	CSVSRGCDYGYTF	TRBV29-1	TRBJ1-2	-	13	-
TGTGCCAGCAGCGTGGCCGGGACAGGGGTCGGCTACACCTTC	CASSVAGTGVGYTF	TRBV9	TRBJ1-2	TRBD1	14	-
TGCGCCAGCAGCTTGGAGAAGGGCTACACAGATACGCAGTATTTT	CASSLEKGYTDTQYF	TRBV5-1	TRBJ2-3	-	15	many
TGTGCCAGCAGCTGGGGTAGCTCCTATAATTCACCCCTCCACTTT	CASSWGSSYNSPLHF	TRBV5-6	TRBJ1-6	-	15	many
TGCAGTGCTATATCTAGCGGGACATACAATGAGCAGTTCTTC	CSAISSGTYNEQFF	TRBV20-1	TRBJ2-1	TRBD2	14	many
TGTGCCACCGGGACAGGGGGCGAGACCCAGTACTTC	CATGTGGETQYF	TRBV24-1	TRBJ2-5	TRBD1	12	medium-sized
TGTGCCAGCAACTTGAGTCGGGCGCGGGGCACTGAAGCTTTCTTT	CASNLSRARGTEAFF	TRBV27	TRBJ1-1	-	15	-
TGTGCCAGCAGTCTAGGGGGCGCGAAAGATACGCAGTATTTT	CASSLGGAKDTQYF	TRBV6-1	TRBJ2-3	TRBD1	14	few
TGTGCCATCAGTCGGACGGACAATTCTGGCTACACCTTC	CAISRTDNSGYTF	TRBV10-3	TRBJ1-2	-	13	many
TGCAGTGCTAAACGGCCGACCATGAACACTGAAGCTTTCTTT	CSAKRPTMNTEAFF	TRBV20-1	TRBJ1-1	-	14	many
TGTGCCAGCAGCTTAGTGGCAGATAGCCAAGAGACCCAGTACTTC	CASSLVADSQETQYF	TRBV11-3	TRBJ2-5	-	15	few
TGTGCCAGCAGCCAAGCGTTGGCACAGGGGGTTTCACCCCTCCACTTT	CASSQALAQGVSPLHF	TRBV4-2	TRBJ1-6	TRBD1	16	medium-sized
TGTGCCAGCAGTTACTCTGGACGGACTAGCGGGAGTCCCGATGAGCAGTTCTTC	CASSYSGRTSGSPDEQFF	TRBV6-2/TRBV6-3	TRBJ2-1	TRBD2	18	many
TGTGCCAGCAGCTTAGCCCCCTTACAAGAGACCCAGTACTTC	CASSLAPLQETQYF	TRBV7-8	TRBJ2-5	-	14	many
TGTGCCAGCAGTTACAGGTTTACCTCCCATCAGAAATTC	CASSYRFTSHQKF	TRBV6-5	TRBJ2-7	-	13	-
TGCAGTGCTAGAGTAGCGGGAGCCTACGAGCAGTACTTC	CSARVAGAYEQYF	TRBV20-1	TRBJ2-7	TRBD2	13	-
TGTGCCTGGAGTCACCCAAGCTCTGCAGGCTACACCTTC	CAWSHPSSAGYTF	TRBV30	TRBJ1-2	-	13	many
TGTGCCAGCAGCGCAGCGGGCCTACCCGTCAATGAGCAGTTCTTC	CASSAAGLPVNEQFF	TRBV9	TRBJ2-1	-	15	many
TGTGCCAGCAGTTTAACCTGGACTAGGGAAGATACGCAGTATTTT	CASSLTWTREDTQYF	TRBV27	TRBJ2-3	TRBD2	15	many
TGTGCCAGCAGTTACAGCTGGACTAATGAAAAACTGTTTTTT	CASSYSWTNEKLFF	TRBV6-5	TRBJ1-4	-	14	many
TGTGCCAGCTCACCCCTTACCTCTGCGAACACCGGGGAGCTGTTTTTT	CASSPLTSANTGELFF	TRBV18	TRBJ2-2	-	16	many
TGTGCCAGCAGTTTATTAGACCACCTTGGAAACACCATATATTTT	CASSLLDHLGNTIYF	TRBV28	TRBJ1-3	-	15	many
TGTGCCAGCAGCTTAGGACAGGGGTTTACCTTC	CASSLGQGFTF	TRBV13	TRBJ2-7	TRBD1	11	many
TGTGCCAGCAGTCCGGGACAGGGGTTTTACGAGCAGTACTTC	CASSPGQGFYEQYF	TRBV12-3/TRBV12-4	TRBJ2-7	TRBD1	14	-
TGCGCCAGCAGGTATACCGGGACAGGCTATGGCTACACCTTC	CASRYTGTGYGYTF	TRBV5-1	TRBJ1-2	TRBD1	14	medium-sized
TGTGCCAGCAACCTAGCGGGAGGGTTAGGGGAGCAGTTCTTC	CASNLAGGLGEQFF	TRBV5-8	TRBJ2-1	TRBD2	14	once
TGTGCCAGCAGCCTTAGCCTTCTAGAGACCCAGTACTTC	CASSLSLLETQYF	TRBV7-2	TRBJ2-5	-	13	many
TGTGCCACCAGCAGATATGTTGGGGACCAATACATGAACACTGAAGCTTTCTTT	CATSRYVGDQYMNTEAFF	TRBV15	TRBJ1-1	-	18	-
TGTGCCAGCAGTGAAGTGATGCTGAACACTGAAGCTTTCTTT	CASSEVMLNTEAFF	TRBV6-1	TRBJ1-1	-	14	many
TGTGCCAGCAGCCAAACCGGGACAGGGAGGGAGCAGTACTTC	CASSQTGTGREQYF	TRBV14	TRBJ2-7	TRBD1	14	many
TGCAGCGTTGAAGGAGGGGGCGGCTATGGCTACACCTTC	CSVEGGGGYGYTF	TRBV29-1	TRBJ1-2	TRBD1	13	-
TGTGCCAGCAGCTACCTCCGGGTTAGTGAGCAGTTCTTC	CASSYLRVSEQFF	TRBV11-2	TRBJ2-1	-	13	many
TGTGCCAGCAGCTCAGCACACGATGAGCAGTTCTTC	CASSSAHDEQFF	TRBV11-2	TRBJ2-1	-	12	many
TGTGCCAGCAGCTTAGTGTCTTACAATGAGCAGTTCTTC	CASSLVSYNEQFF	TRBV11-3	TRBJ2-1	-	13	-
TGCAGTGCTAGAGGGGGGTGTGGAGGGGGACACTACGAGCAGTACTTC	CSARGGCGGGHYEQYF	TRBV20-1	TRBJ2-7	-	16	many
TGTGCCAGCAGTCCCGGACTAGCGTCTGTTGAGCAGTTCTTC	CASSPGLASVEQFF	TRBV6-4	TRBJ2-1	TRBD2	14	-
TGTGCCAGCAGTGGGCAGGTTGACCAGTACTTC	CASSGQVDQYF	TRBV2	TRBJ2-7	-	11	many
TGTGCCAGCACATTTCAGGGGAACACTGAAGCTTTCTTT	CASTFQGNTEAFF	TRBV12-3/TRBV12-4	TRBJ1-1	-	13	many
TGTGCCAGCAGCCCCGGTGCGTCAGCCGGCGAGCAGTACTTC	CASSPGASAGEQYF	TRBV11-3	TRBJ2-7	-	14	many
TGTGCCAGCAGCGTAACAGGGGGGAACACTGAAGCTTTCTTT	CASSVTGGNTEAFF	TRBV7-3	TRBJ1-1	TRBD1	14	many
TGTGCCAGCAGCCAATTAGCGGCAACCTACGAGCAGTACTTC	CASSQLAATYEQYF	TRBV7-2	TRBJ2-7	-	14	few
TGTGCCACCAGCAGGGGGCGCAATCAGCCCCAGCATTTT	CATSRGRNQPQHF	TRBV24-1	TRBJ1-5	TRBD1	13	few
TGTGCCAGCAGGTACAGGTACGAGCAGTACTTC	CASRYRYEQYF	TRBV28	TRBJ2-7	-	11	medium-sized